One and the same sample provided the 28 T cell receptor beta chains below, sequenced in a study of blood T cell repertoires in COVID-19. The data were produced by immunoSEQ multiplex PCR, yet TCRdb's version contains in-frame clones alone and is incomplete. The table records 35,000 to 55,000 clones, about 90% of them present only once. The sequenced material came from peripheral blood. These receptors all come from a human donor in a cohort sampled during active COVID-19.

The CDR3 bases are TGTGCCAGTAGTTCGGTGGAGAAGGGCCTAGCGGGGTACTACGAGCAGTACTTC. Its protein product is CASSSVEKGLAGYYEQYF. This rearrangement joins TRBV19 to TRBJ2-7, with TRBD2 identical over 9 bases. The CDR3 consists of 18 residues. The ends lost 5 bases at V and 3 bases at J; junction bases unmatched: 17. Germline lookup yields CDR1 LNHDA and CDR2 SQIVND (reference sequence).

The chain carries TRBV28 and TRBJ1-2; D is possibly TRBD1 (5 bases). The CDR3 is made up of 12 amino acids. V was clipped by 8 bases and J by 2 bases, with 9 bases between them. CDR1 is MDHEN, CDR2 SYDVKM, per germline. CDR3 nucleotides: TGTGCCAGCCACAGGCCGAACTATGGCTACACCTTC. It encodes CASHRPNYGYTF.

The chain combines TRBV24-1 with TRBJ2-1, with 8 nucleotides matching TRBD1. The CDR3 length is 16 residues. The V gene end was trimmed by 3 bases and the J gene end by 8 bases; junction bases not matched to a gene: 11. Germline loops: CDR1 KGHDR, CDR2 SFDVKD. This CDR3 reads CATSDISRGRNYEQFF. As DNA, the CDR3 is TGTGCCACCAGTGATATTAGCAGGGGGCGCAACTATGAGCAGTTCTTC.

The sample holds one count of this clone. V is TRBV19 and J is TRBJ1-1; the D gene is possibly TRBD1 (6 bases). The CDR3 runs 14 residues. Germline V gene lookup returns CDR1 LNHDA and CDR2 SQIVND (reference sequence). V lost 7 bases to trimming and J lost 5 bases, with 17 bases between them. CDR3 in amino acids: CASTPGGRWTEAFF. Written as DNA, the CDR3 is TGTGCCAGTACCCCCGGGGGGCGATGGACTGAAGCTTTCTTT.

The V call is TRBV28, the J call TRBJ1-1; weak D call: TRBD1 (6 bases). The V gene's germline CDR1 is MDHEN and CDR2 SYDVKM. CDR3 length: 13 residues. The germline V and J ends were trimmed by 10 bases and 5 bases, with 17 bases remaining between them. The CDR3 DNA reads TGTGCCACATGGGGGCAGGGTAAAACTGAAGCTTTCTTT. It yields the protein CATWGQGKTEAFF.

This clone was detected only once. The V gene is TRBV18, the J gene TRBJ2-7; 9 bases match TRBD1. J lost 4 bases, V lost 5 bases, and 3 bases had no gene match. CDR3 size: 13 residues. Germline values: CDR1 KGHSH, CDR2 LQKENI. CDR3 in amino acids: CASSSGQGYEQYF. In DNA, the CDR3 is TGTGCCAGCTCATCGGGACAGGGATACGAGCAGTACTTC.

V usage is TRBV10-3 and J usage is TRBJ1-1, with 7 nucleotides matching TRBD1. The CDR3 consists of 14 residues. CDR1 is ENHRY, CDR2 SYGVKD, per germline. The trim removed 3 bases at V and 11 bases at J, leaving 12 bases unmatched. The DNA for the CDR3 is TGTGCCATCAGTGATTCCTGGGACAGCCCTCGGGCTTTCTTT. Encoded protein: CAISDSWDSPRAFF.

The CDR3 nucleotides are TGCGCCAGCAGTCCAAAGCCGGGACAGGGTTTACTAGCGGGACGGGGCGAGCAGTACTTC. Its translation: CASSPKPGQGLLAGRGEQYF. The chain links TRBV5-1 to TRBJ2-7, with D possibly TRBD2 on 10 matching bases. V gave up 5 bases and J gave up 6 bases, with 36 bases separating them. The CDR3 extends over 20 amino acids. CDR1 is SGHRS and CDR2 is YFSETQ in the germline V gene.

This rearrangement joins TRBV28 to TRBJ2-7; 7 positions match TRBD1. CDR1 MDHEN and CDR2 SYDVKM come from the germline V gene. The CDR3 totals 12 residues. V shed 7 bases and J 2 bases; nucleotides not matched to a gene: 2. CDR3 protein: CASTDRTYEQYF. CDR3 in DNA: TGTGCCAGCACGGACAGGACCTACGAGCAGTACTTC.

This clone was recorded a few times. The chain links TRBV30 to TRBJ1-3; D remains unclear. CDR1 and CDR2 (germline): GTSNPN, SVGIG (reference sequence). This CDR3 is built from 13 residues. V was pared by 5 bases and J by 0 bases, with 8 bases between. The CDR3 region is CAWDGASGNTIYF. The DNA of the CDR3 is TGTGCCTGGGACGGAGCCTCTGGAAACACCATATATTTT.

This clone was observed a single time. Different DNA sequences within this sample yield the same CDR3. The chain couples TRBV5-4 to TRBJ2-5, with a possible D match to TRBD2 (5 bases). CDR3 length: 14 amino acids. V lost 0 bases and J 1 base, leaving 7 bases between the germline ends. Germline V gene sequence: CDR1 SGHNT, CDR2 YYREEE (reference sequence). The CDR3 sequence: CASSLGLAQETQYF. CDR3 DNA sequence: TGTGCCAGCAGCTTGGGCCTAGCCCAAGAGACCCAGTACTTC.

The chain employs TRBV28 and TRBJ1-1; TRBD1 agrees at 9 bases. Germline V gene data show CDR1 as MDHEN and CDR2 as SYDVKM. The CDR3 has 14 residues. Trimming cost V 3 bases and J 10 bases; bases outside gene matches: 9. The CDR3 reads CASSFPGTGSVAFF. The CDR3 DNA is TGTGCCAGCAGTTTTCCGGGGACAGGGAGCGTAGCTTTCTTT.

This sequence joins TRBV9 and TRBJ1-3; TRBD1 agrees at 8 bases. Trimming took 4 bases from V and 0 from J; bases not matched to a gene: 6. The CDR3 length is 16 residues. The germline V gene encodes CDR1 SGDLS and CDR2 YYNGEE. CDR3 in amino acids: CASSTRTGSSGNTIYF. The CDR3, as DNA: TGTGCCAGCAGCACCAGGACAGGGAGCTCTGGAAACACCATATATTTT.

This clone was found once. The genes are TRBV6-2 or TRBV6-3 and TRBJ1-5; 11 bases fit TRBD1. Germline CDR1 reads MNHEY; CDR2 reads SVGEGT. The CDR3 has 17 residues. The V and J ends lost 5 bases and 6 bases, in that order; junction bases with no gene match: 12. In nucleotides, the CDR3 is TGTGCCAGCAGTGGTACGGGACAGGGGGTTGTTACTCAGCCCCAGCATTTT. Translation: CASSGTGQGVVTQPQHF.

The rearrangement links TRBV21-1 to TRBJ2-2; no check of the table's D call, TRBD2, against the DNA was made. TRBV21-1 is recorded as a pseudogene. The CDR3 totals 14 residues. The CDR3 nucleotides are TGTGCCAGCAGCAAAGTTGGGGGGACCGGGGAGCTGTTTTTT. Its protein is CASSKVGGTGELFF.

The rearrangement links TRBV28 to TRBJ1-1, with a weak D call TRBD1 (6 bases). The length of the CDR3 is 13 residues. Germline CDR1 and CDR2: MDHEN and SYDVKM. V shed 6 bases and J shed 3 bases, with 11 bases lying between them. The CDR3 DNA reads TGTGCCAGCAGGGGGCCAGGGGACACTGAAGCTTTCTTT. Amino acid sequence: CASRGPGDTEAFF.

The chain links TRBV7-6 to TRBJ2-3; 7 bases are a match to TRBD2. This CDR3 is built from 16 residues. Germline loops: CDR1 SGHVS, CDR2 FNYEAQ. Unmatched junction bases numbered 11, after V lost 4 bases and J lost 4 bases. The CDR3 region has the DNA TGTGCCAGCAGCTCCCTTCTTGGCGGGAGTGCAGATACGCAGTATTTT. Its translation is CASSSLLGGSADTQYF.

The gene calls are TRBV7-2 and TRBJ2-3, with 7 positions matching TRBD2. The CDR3 is 15 amino acids. J gave up 2 bases and V 3 bases, and 5 bases lay outside the gene matches. Germline loops: CDR1 SGHTA, CDR2 FQGNSA. CDR3 region: CASSLFGLDTDTQYF. CDR3 DNA: TGTGCCAGCAGCTTGTTTGGACTAGACACAGATACGCAGTATTTT.

The V call is TRBV28, the J call TRBJ1-4; tentatively, D is TRBD1 (6 bases). CDR1 MDHEN and CDR2 SYDVKM come from the germline V gene. The CDR3 sequence is 13 residues long. Deletions cut 5 bases from V and 8 bases from J, with 12 bases between. The CDR3 loop reads CASSVGGREKLFF. CDR3 in DNA: TGTGCCAGCAGTGTGGGGGGGCGAGAAAAACTGTTTTTT.

The chain joins TRBV5-4 to TRBJ2-2; TRBD1 matches 9 bases. Per germline, CDR1 SGHNT and CDR2 YYREEE (reference sequence). This CDR3 is 17 amino acids long. The trim removed 4 bases at V and 2 bases at J, leaving 9 bases unmatched. In nucleotides, the CDR3 is TGTGCCAGCAGCATACCCACGGGACAGGGTAACACCGGGGAGCTGTTTTTT. Its protein is CASSIPTGQGNTGELFF.

The chain carries TRBV5-4 and TRBJ2-3; 7 bases are a match to TRBD1. This CDR3 spans 15 amino acids. The junction had 8 bases not matched to a gene; V was cut back by 4 bases and J by 3 bases. CDR1 and CDR2 (germline): SGHNT, YYREEE (reference sequence). The CDR3 DNA follows: TGTGCCAGCAGCCCCGGACAGGTTTGGACAGATACGCAGTATTTT. Translation gives CASSPGQVWTDTQYF. The full variable domain, in which reference TRBV5-4 and TRBJ2-3 provide the parts outside the CDR3, is ETGVTQSPTHLIKTRGQQVTLRCSSQSGHNTVSWYQQALGQGPQFIFQYYREEENGRGNFPPRFSGLQFPNYSSELNVNALELDDSALYLCASSPGQVWTDTQYFGPGTRLTVL.

The chain uses TRBV7-8 and TRBJ2-3, with 10 bases fitting TRBD2. The CDR3 loop spans 14 amino acids. The V and J ends lost 3 bases and 3 bases, in that order; junction bases with no gene match: 0. Germline V gives CDR1 SGHVS, CDR2 FQNEAQ. CDR3: CASSLGLATDTQYF. DNA for the CDR3: TGTGCCAGCAGCTTGGGACTAGCGACAGATACGCAGTATTTT.

This clone was counted between two and nine times. The gene calls are TRBV24-1 and TRBJ2-3; D may be TRBD2 (6 bases). This CDR3 has 14 residues. Germline V gene data show CDR1 as KGHDR and CDR2 as SFDVKD. V lost 5 bases, J lost 8 bases, and 16 bases lay in between. CDR3 nucleotide sequence: TGTGCCACCAGTGCCACACCAGCCGGGGGTACGCAGTATTTT. Translating it yields CATSATPAGGTQYF.

V usage is TRBV28 and J usage is TRBJ1-1; the D is unclear. There are 15 residues in the CDR3. The V end was cut by 1 base, the J end by 1 base, with 10 bases between. Germline V lookup: CDR1 MDHEN, CDR2 SYDVKM. The CDR3 region is CASSLLRKGNTEAFF. Here the CDR3 DNA reads TGTGCCAGCAGTTTATTGAGGAAAGGGAACACTGAAGCTTTCTTT.

The V and J genes are TRBV5-1 and TRBJ1-4; perhaps TRBD1 as D (5 bases). Germline CDR1 is SGHRS and CDR2 is YFSETQ. V gave up 0 bases and J gave up 4 bases, with 7 bases separating them. The CDR3 consists of 14 residues. The CDR3 protein is CASSLGQSNEKLFF. The CDR3 DNA is TGCGCCAGCAGCTTGGGACAGAGTAATGAAAAACTGTTTTTT.

This rearrangement joins TRBV5-1 to TRBJ1-1; TRBD1 matches at 7 bases. In germline, CDR1 is SGHRS, CDR2 YFSETQ. The CDR3 runs 14 residues. The trim removed 4 bases at V and 2 bases at J, leaving 5 bases unmatched. CDR3 protein: CASSTRQGNTEAFF. In nucleotides, the CDR3 is TGCGCCAGCAGCACAAGACAGGGAAACACTGAAGCTTTCTTT.

This chain links TRBV9 with TRBJ2-1; TRBD2 matches 9 bases. Germline values: CDR1 SGDLS, CDR2 YYNGEE. This CDR3 spans 21 amino acids. With V trimmed by 4 bases and J by 1 base, 21 bases remained unmatched. The CDR3 DNA reads as TGTGCCAGCAGCAATCCCCGCGGTATGGGCGGGAGGGCCGCTTCCTACAATGAGCAGTTCTTC. Protein: CASSNPRGMGGRAASYNEQFF.

The CDR3 spells CATSGGQGQVETQYF. The CDR3 DNA follows: TGTGCCACCAGCGGCGGACAGGGGCAGGTTGAGACCCAGTACTTC. The chain carries TRBV15 and TRBJ2-5, with TRBD1 matching 9 bases. V shed 5 bases and J 5 bases; nucleotides not matched to a gene: 9. Per the germline V gene, CDR1 is LNHNV and CDR2 is YYDKDF (reference sequence). The CDR3 is 15 residues long.